This paragraph reports one T cell receptor (beta chain). This clonotype has ten or more counts. What antigen it recognizes has not been identified. Within one base of it there is no much larger clone, and no base qualities were kept. CDR1 and CDR2 are read off the germline V gene as SGHTA and FQGNSA. Measured from the cysteine to the phenylalanine, the CDR3 is 15 residues long. The retained sequence is limited to the CDR3, 45 bases, with the frame set at the first base. Germline trimming amounts to 11 bases on V and 4 bases on J, with 14 as the count of junction bases outside the gene matches. Sequenced using an Illumina NovaSeq 6000. cDNA libraries for TCRalpha and TCRbeta were prepared by 5'RACE using constant-segment primers, with sample barcodes and unique molecular identifiers added. RNA was extracted from every sample with Trizol reagent. The libraries were amplified in two PCR steps, and the second step added a second sample barcode and Illumina TruSeq adapters. Sequencing of libraries was performed on an Illumina NovaSeq with 2 x 150 bp paired-end reads. On the study's bioinformatics: Demultiplexing of reads and collapsing into UMI-guided consensus sequences were performed with migec v1.2.7. With mixcr v2.1.11, UMI consensuses were aligned to TRA and TRB V and J templates and assembled into clonotypes. Clonotypes were classified as expanded or contracted when called significant by both edgeR and NoisET, with noise models trained on biological replicates. For edgeR calls, the cutoffs were a false discovery rate-adjusted p below 0.01 and a log2 fold-change threshold of 1. PCA with hierarchical clustering of max-normalized trajectories of the 1000 most abundant clonotypes was used as exploratory dynamics analysis. The CD4 or CD8 phenotype of responding clones was assigned using the separately sequenced CD4+ and CD8+ repertoires. TCRdb cleaned the public reads at Q25 with fastp, built clones with MiXCR and kept in-frame beta chains. Each CDR3 protein appears once, grouped with its most common genes and DNA. In this record, the V and J calls reflect TCRdb's handling and not the investigators' own analysis. The sample includes 350,000 to 450,000 distinct CDR3 sequences, with roughly 14% observed a single time. Around 21% of the sample lies in the top ten.

Ficoll-Paque density gradient centrifugation was the method used to isolate PBMCs. This specimen belongs to a study of T-cell memory formation after mild COVID-19 (dated by TCRdb to about 2021). In the study overall: TCR sequence clusters from the two donors were largely donor specific. Longitudinal TCRalpha and TCRbeta repertoire sequencing tracked T-cell clones expanding and contracting after mild COVID-19 in a couple of donors. The cohort comprised two young, previously healthy adult volunteers, one female and one male.

General study outcomes and caveats: Contracting CD4+ clones were located mainly in the CM and EM memory subsets, whereas CD8+ clones were found to be enriched in EMRA. Only a couple of mild cases were covered by the study, and larger cohorts that include severe cases with pre-infection samples were considered necessary. From day 15 to 85, contracting clones showed balanced CD4/CD8 phenotypes, whereas a second wave of clones that expanded from day 15 to 37 leaned towards CD4+. The detection of some responding clones in pre-infection memory suggests that pre-existing cross-reactive memory T cells joined the SARS-CoV-2 response. SARS-CoV-2 specificity of the second-wave clones peaking on day 37 was not confirmed.

The material sequenced was PBMCs or a T cell subset sorted from them (not recorded which). The sequence was collected from a young man who had mild COVID-19 (a few samples of this study predate the infection). The sample titles of this study are shuffled in the database, so cell type and time point are left out; the donor was told from shared clones. The chain employs TRBV7-2 and TRBJ1-2, and 9 bases in between align with TRBD1. The CDR3 loop reads CAESRDRVEAYGYTF. The DNA reads as follows: TGTGCCGAATCCCGGGACAGGGTTGAGGCCTATGGCTACACCTTC.